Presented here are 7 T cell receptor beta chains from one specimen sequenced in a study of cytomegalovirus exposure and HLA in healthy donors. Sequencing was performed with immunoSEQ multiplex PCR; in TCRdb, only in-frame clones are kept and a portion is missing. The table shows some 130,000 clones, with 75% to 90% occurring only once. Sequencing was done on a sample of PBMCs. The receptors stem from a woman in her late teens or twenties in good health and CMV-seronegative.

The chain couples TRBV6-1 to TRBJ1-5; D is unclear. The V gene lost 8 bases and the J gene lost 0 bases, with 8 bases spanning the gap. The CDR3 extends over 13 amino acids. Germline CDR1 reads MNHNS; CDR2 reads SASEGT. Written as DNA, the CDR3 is TGTGCCAGCGATGCAGTTAGCAATCAGCCCCAGCATTTT. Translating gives CASDAVSNQPQHF.

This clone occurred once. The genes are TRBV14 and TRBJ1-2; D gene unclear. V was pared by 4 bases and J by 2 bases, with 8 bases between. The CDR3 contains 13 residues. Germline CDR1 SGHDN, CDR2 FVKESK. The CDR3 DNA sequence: TGTGCCAGCAGCCCCTCACACAACTATGGCTACACCTTC. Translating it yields CASSPSHNYGYTF.

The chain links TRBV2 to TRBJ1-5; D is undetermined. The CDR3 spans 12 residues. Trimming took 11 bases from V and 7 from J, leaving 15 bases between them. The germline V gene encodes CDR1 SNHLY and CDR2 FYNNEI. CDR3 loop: CALRKGAQPQHF. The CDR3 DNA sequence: TGTGCCCTTAGAAAGGGAGCACAGCCCCAGCATTTT. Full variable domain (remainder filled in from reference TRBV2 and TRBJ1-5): EPEVTQTPSHQVTQMGQEVILRCVPISNHLYFYWYRQILGQKVEFLVSFYNNEISEKSEIFDDQFSVERPDGSNFTLKIRSTKLEDSAMYFCALRKGAQPQHFGDGTRLSIL.

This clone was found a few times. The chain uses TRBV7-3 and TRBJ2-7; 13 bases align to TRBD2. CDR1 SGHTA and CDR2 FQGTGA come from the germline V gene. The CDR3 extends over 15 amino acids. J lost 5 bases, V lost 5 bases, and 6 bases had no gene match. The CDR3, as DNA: TGTGCCAGCAGCCCCACCGGGACTAGCGGGGACGAGCAGTACTTC. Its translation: CASSPTGTSGDEQYF.

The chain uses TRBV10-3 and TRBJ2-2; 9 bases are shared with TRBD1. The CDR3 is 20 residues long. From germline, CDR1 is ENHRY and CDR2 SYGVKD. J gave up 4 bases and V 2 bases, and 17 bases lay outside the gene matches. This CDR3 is CAISEVLGQGRDRSTGELFF. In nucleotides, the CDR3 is TGTGCCATCAGTGAGGTCTTGGGACAGGGTCGGGACCGCAGCACCGGGGAGCTGTTTTTT.

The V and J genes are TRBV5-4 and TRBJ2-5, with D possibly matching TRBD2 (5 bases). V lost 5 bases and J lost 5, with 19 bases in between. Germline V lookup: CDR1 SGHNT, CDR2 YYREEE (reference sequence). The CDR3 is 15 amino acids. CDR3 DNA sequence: TGTGCCAGCAGTCAAGCAGGCGGGCGCGGGGAGACCCAGTACTTC. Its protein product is CASSQAGGRGETQYF.

The CDR3 loop reads CAISFRGADYNSPLHF. For the CDR3, the DNA is TGTGCCATCAGCTTTAGGGGTGCGGACTATAATTCACCCCTCCACTTT. The chain recombines TRBV10-3 with TRBJ1-6; maybe TRBD1 (5 bases). This CDR3 region has 16 residues. CDR1 ENHRY and CDR2 SYGVKD come from the germline V gene. Between the trimmed V and J ends, which lost 6 bases and 3 bases, there was a span of 15 bases.